This TCR beta chain was profiled in a study of Graves' ophthalmopathy and Graves' hyperthyroidism. General study results and limits: Discriminating ophthalmopathy from stable hyperthyroidism, a 13-signature model attained a sensitivity of around 87% and a specificity of 81.08%. Blood samples also showed most expanded thyroid clonotypes exceeding 0.001 frequency. In predicting ophthalmopathy progression, the model reached roughly 69% sensitivity and 72.22% specificity.

There are many counts of this clonotype. Its specificity is not known. Additional autoimmune diseases, uncontrolled infections, pregnancy or lactation disqualified patients. The CDR3 totals 16 residues. Per the germline V gene, CDR1 is MNHEY and CDR2 is SVGAGI. V was pared by 6 bases and J by 2 bases, with 17 bases between. RNA transcripts provided the template for amplifying TCR beta CDR3 regions. An initial RT-PCR round employing HTBI primers preceded a second-round multiplex PCR. In TCRdb, the multiplex PCR reads were re-called with MiXCR into one record per CDR3 protein. The sample holds approximately 160,000 distinct CDR3 sequences, under 45% seen once.

The chain has TRBV6-5 and TRBJ1-5; D is possibly TRBD1 (6 bases). This clonotype was sampled from a young man with Graves' ophthalmopathy. The specimen was peripheral blood. As DNA, the CDR3 is TGTGCCAGCAGACGGATCGGGGGGCGAGGCAATCAGCCCCAGCATTTT. This encodes CASRRIGGRGNQPQHF.